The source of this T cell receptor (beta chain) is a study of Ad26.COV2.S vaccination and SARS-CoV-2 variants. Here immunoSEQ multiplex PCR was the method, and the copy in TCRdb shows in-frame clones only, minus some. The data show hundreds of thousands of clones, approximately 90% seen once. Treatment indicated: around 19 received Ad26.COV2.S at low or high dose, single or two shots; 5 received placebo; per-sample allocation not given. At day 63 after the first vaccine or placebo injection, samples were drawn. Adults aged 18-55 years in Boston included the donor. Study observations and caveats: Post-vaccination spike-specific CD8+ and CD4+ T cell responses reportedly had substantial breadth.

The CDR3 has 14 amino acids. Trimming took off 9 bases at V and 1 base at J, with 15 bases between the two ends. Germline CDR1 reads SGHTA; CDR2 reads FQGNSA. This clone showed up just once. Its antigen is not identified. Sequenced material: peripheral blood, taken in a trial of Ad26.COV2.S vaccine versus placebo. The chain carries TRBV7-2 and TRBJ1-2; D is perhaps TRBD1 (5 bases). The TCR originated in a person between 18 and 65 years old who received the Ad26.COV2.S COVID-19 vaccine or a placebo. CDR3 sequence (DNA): TGTGCCAGGGAACCTGGACACCTTAACTATGGCTACACCTTC. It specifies CAREPGHLNYGYTF.